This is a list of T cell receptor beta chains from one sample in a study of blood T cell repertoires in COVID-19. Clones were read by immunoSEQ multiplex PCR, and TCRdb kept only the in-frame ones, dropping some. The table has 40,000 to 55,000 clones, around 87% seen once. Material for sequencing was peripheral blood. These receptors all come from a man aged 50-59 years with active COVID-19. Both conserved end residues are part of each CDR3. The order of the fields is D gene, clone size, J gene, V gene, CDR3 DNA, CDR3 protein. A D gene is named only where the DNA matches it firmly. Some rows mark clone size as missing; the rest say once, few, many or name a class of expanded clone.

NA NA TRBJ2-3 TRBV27 TGTGCCAGCAGTGACTCACTCACAGGGAGGGGCACAGATACGCAGTATTTT CASSDSLTGRGTDTQYF
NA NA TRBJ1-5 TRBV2 TGTGCCAGCAGTGGACAGTTTCATACGCCCCAGCATTTT CASSGQFHTPQHF
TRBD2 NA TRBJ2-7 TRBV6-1 TGTGCCAGCAGTGGCCTCACGGGACTAGCGGACCCATACGAGCAGTACTTC CASSGLTGLADPYEQYF
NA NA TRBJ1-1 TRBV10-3 TGTGCCATCAGCCTAGATACAGGGTCATCTGAAGCTTTCTTT CAISLDTGSSEAFF
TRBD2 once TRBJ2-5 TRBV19 TGTGCCAGTAGTCCTCGGGTTAGCGGGAGTGAGACCCAGTACTTC CASSPRVSGSETQYF
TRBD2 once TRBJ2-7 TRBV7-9 TGTGCCAGCAGCCCGTGGGGGACTACCGTCTCCTACGAGCAGTACTTC CASSPWGTTVSYEQYF
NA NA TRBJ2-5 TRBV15 TGTGCCACCAGCAGAGAGTTTCTGGACGCGGGGACCCAGTACTTC CATSREFLDAGTQYF
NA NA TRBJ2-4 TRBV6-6 TGTGCCAGCACCTCGGGGGAGCCCCTAGCCAAAAACATTCAGTACTTC CASTSGEPLAKNIQYF
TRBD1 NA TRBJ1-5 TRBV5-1 TGCGCCAGCAGCGCAAATACAGGGGAGCAGCCCCAGCATTTT CASSANTGEQPQHF
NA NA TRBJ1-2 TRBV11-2 TGTGCCAGCAGCGCCGTCTCAGGGGATTCCTATGGCTACACCTTC CASSAVSGDSYGYTF
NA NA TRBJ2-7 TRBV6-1 TGTGCCAGCAGTGAATCCCACTACGAGCAGTACTTC CASSESHYEQYF
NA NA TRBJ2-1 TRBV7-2 TGTGCCAGCGGCTCGGGTAGGCTAGCTCTTGAGCAGTTCTTC CASGSGRLALEQFF
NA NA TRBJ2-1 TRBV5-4 TGTGCCAGCAGTATCAAGCGTTCATCCTACAATGAGCAGTTCTTC CASSIKRSSYNEQFF
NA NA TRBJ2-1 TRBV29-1 TGCAGCGTTGAGGGCGGACAAGGGGCCAATGAGCAGTTCTTC CSVEGGQGANEQFF
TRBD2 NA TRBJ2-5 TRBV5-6 TGTGCCAGCAGCTTTAGGGCGGGAGGGCCGGGATTAGAGACCCAGTACTTC CASSFRAGGPGLETQYF
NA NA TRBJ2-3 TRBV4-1 TGCGCCAGCAGCCAAGACCCGGGGGGCGCAGATACGCAGTATTTT CASSQDPGGADTQYF
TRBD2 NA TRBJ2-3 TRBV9 TGTGCCAGCAGCGTACCTGCGGGGGACACAGATACGCAGTATTTT CASSVPAGDTDTQYF
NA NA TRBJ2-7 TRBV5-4 TGTGCCAGCAGCTTGGTCCCGGGGGACTACGAGCAGTACTTC CASSLVPGDYEQYF
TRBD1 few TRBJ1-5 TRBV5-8 TGTGCCAGCAGCTTGGGACAGGGGCAGAAGCCCCAGCATTTT CASSLGQGQKPQHF